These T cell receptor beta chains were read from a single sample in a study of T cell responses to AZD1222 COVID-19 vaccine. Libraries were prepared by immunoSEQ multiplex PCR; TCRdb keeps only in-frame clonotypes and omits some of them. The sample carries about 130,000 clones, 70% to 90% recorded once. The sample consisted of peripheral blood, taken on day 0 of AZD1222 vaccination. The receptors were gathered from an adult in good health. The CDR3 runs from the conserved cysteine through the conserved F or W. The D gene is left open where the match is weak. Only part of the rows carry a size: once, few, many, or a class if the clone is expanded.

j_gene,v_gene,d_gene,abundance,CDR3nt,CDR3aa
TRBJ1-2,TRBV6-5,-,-,TGTGCCAGCAATTGGAATGGGGGGCCGGGAGGCTACACCTTC,CASNWNGGPGGYTF
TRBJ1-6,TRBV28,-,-,TGTGCCAGCAGTTTGCCGGCAGAGAGATCCCCCCTCCACTTT,CASSLPAERSPLHF
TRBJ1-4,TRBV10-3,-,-,TGTGCCATCAGTGACTTGGCAACTAATGAAAAACTGTTTTTT,CAISDLATNEKLFF
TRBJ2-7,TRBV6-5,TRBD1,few,TGTGCCAGCAGGGAGGGACAGGGATCGTACGAGCAGTACTTC,CASREGQGSYEQYF
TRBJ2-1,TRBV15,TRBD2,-,TGTGCCACCAGCAATAGCGGGAATGAGCAGTTCTTC,CATSNSGNEQFF
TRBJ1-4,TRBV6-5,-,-,TGTGCCAGCCGGTTACGGGGGGGCGCTGGTGAAAAACTGTTTTTT,CASRLRGGAGEKLFF
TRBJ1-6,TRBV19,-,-,TGTGCCAGTAAACCCACAGGGAAGAATTCACCCCTCCACTTT,CASKPTGKNSPLHF
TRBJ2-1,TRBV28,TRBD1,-,TGTGCCAGCACCTCCTGGACAGGGGATTACAATGAGCAGTTCTTC,CASTSWTGDYNEQFF
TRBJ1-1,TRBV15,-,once,TGTGCCACCAGCAGTATGACTGAGAACACTGAAGCTTTCTTT,CATSSMTENTEAFF
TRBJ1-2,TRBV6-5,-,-,TGTGCCAGCAGTTACTCGACTGGGGATGGCTACACCTTC,CASSYSTGDGYTF
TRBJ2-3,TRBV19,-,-,TGTGCCAGTAGTTCGGCCAGCTCATCAACTAGCACAGATACGCAGTATTTT,CASSSASSSTSTDTQYF
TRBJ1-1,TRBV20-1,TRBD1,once,TGCAGTGCTAGTGACAGGGGGGACACTGAAGCTTTCTTT,CSASDRGDTEAFF
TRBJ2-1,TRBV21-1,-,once,TGTGCCAGCAGCAGGGGACTAGCGGGAGGCAATGAGCAGTTCTTC,CASSRGLAGGNEQFF
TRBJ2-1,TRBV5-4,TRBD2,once,TGTGCCAGCAGCTTGGCTAGCGGCAATGAGCAGTTCTTC,CASSLASGNEQFF
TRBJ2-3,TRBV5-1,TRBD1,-,TGCGCCAGCAGCAATGACAGGGTCACAGATACGCAGTATTTT,CASSNDRVTDTQYF
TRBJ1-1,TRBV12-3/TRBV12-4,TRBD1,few,TGTGCCAACAGACAGGGAAACACTGAAGCTTTCTTT,CANRQGNTEAFF
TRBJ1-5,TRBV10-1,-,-,TGCGCCAGCATTGCAGGGGTCAGCAATCAGCCCCAGCATTTT,CASIAGVSNQPQHF
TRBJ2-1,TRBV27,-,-,TGTGCCAGCACTCTTAGCGGTTCCTACAATGAGCAGTTCTTC,CASTLSGSYNEQFF
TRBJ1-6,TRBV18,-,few,TGTGCCAGCTCACCACAGGGACTCGGGGCACCCCTCCACTTT,CASSPQGLGAPLHF
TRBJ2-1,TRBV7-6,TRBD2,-,TGTGCCAGCAGCTTACGGACTAGCGGGAGTATCGATGAGCAGTTCTTC,CASSLRTSGSIDEQFF
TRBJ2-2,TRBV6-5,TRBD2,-,TGTGCCAGCAGTCCGGGACTAGCGGTGTCCGGGGAGCTGTTTTTT,CASSPGLAVSGELFF
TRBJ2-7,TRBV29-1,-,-,TGCAGTGTCTCTAGCGCCGCCTACGAGCAGTACTTC,CSVSSAAYEQYF
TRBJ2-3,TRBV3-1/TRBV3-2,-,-,TGTGCCAGCAGCAAGCTGGATACGCAGTATTTT,CASSKLDTQYF
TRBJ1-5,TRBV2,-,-,TGTGCCAGCCAGGACAGCTATAGCAATCAGCCCCAGCATTTT,CASQDSYSNQPQHF
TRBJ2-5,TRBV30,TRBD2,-,TGTGCCTGGAGTCCCCCGGGGAGGGAGTACCAAGAGACCCAGTACTTC,CAWSPPGREYQETQYF
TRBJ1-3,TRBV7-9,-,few,TGTGCCAGCAGCTTACCGGGTTGGGGAAACACCATATATTTT,CASSLPGWGNTIYF